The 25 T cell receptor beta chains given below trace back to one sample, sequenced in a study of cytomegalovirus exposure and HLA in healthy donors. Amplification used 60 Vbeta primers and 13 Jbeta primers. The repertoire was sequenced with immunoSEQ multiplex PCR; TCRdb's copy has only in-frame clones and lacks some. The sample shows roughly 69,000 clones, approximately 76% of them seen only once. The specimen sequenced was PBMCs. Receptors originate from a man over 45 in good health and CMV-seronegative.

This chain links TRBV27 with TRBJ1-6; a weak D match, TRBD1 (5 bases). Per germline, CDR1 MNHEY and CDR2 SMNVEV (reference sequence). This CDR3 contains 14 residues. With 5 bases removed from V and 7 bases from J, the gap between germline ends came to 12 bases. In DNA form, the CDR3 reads TGTGCCAGCAGTCCGGGACTAGAGAATTCACCCCTCCACTTT. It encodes CASSPGLENSPLHF.

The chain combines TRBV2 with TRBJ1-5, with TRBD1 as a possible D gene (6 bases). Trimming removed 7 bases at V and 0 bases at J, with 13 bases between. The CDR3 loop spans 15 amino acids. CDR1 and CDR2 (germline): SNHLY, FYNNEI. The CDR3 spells CASTDTGFSNQPQHF. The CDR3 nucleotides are TGTGCCAGCACCGATACAGGGTTTAGCAATCAGCCCCAGCATTTT. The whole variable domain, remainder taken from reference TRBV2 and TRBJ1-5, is EPEVTQTPSHQVTQMGQEVILRCVPISNHLYFYWYRQILGQKVEFLVSFYNNEISEKSEIFDDQFSVERPDGSNFTLKIRSTKLEDSAMYFCASTDTGFSNQPQHFGDGTRLSIL.

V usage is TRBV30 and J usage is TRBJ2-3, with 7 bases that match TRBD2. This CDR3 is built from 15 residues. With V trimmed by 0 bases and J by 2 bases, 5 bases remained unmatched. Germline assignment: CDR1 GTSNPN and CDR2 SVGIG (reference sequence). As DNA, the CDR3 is TGTGCCTGGAGTGTGTCGGGGGGACCCACAGATACGCAGTATTTT. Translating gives CAWSVSGGPTDTQYF.

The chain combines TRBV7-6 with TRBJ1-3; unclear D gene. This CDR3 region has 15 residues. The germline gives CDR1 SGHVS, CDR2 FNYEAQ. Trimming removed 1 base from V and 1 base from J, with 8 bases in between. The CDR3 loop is CASSLGQRSGNTIYF. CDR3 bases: TGTGCCAGCAGCTTAGGCCAGCGGTCTGGAAACACCATATATTTT.

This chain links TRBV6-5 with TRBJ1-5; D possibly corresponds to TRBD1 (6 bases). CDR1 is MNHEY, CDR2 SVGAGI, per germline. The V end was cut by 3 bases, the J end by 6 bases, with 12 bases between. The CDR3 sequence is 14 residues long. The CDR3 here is CASSYAQGSQPQHF. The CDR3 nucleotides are TGTGCCAGCAGTTATGCACAGGGCAGTCAGCCCCAGCATTTT.

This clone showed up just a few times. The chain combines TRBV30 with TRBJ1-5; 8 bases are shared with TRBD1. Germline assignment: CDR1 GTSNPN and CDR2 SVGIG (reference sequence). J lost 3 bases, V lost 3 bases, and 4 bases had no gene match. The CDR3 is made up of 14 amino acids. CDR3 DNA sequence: TGTGCCTGGAGCGCGGGACAGGCCAATCAGCCCCAGCATTTT. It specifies CAWSAGQANQPQHF.

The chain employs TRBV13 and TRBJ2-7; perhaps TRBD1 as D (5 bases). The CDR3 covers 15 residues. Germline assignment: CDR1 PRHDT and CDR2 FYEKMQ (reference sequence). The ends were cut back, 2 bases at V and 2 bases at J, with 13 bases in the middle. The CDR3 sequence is CASSLPRQRPYEQYF. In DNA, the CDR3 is TGTGCCAGCAGCTTACCCCGACAGAGACCCTACGAGCAGTACTTC.

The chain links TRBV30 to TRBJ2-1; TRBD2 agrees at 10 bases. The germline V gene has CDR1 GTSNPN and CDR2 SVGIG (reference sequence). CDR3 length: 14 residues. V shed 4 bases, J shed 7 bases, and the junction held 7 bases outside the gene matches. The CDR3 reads CAWTGTSVGNEQFF. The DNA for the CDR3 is TGTGCCTGGACCGGGACTAGCGTGGGAAATGAGCAGTTCTTC.

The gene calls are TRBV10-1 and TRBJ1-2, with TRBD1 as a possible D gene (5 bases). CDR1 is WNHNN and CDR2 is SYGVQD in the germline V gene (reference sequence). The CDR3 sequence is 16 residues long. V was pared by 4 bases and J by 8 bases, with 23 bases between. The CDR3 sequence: CASSVEGATGLWGYTF. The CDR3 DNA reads TGCGCCAGCAGTGTTGAAGGGGCGACGGGACTATGGGGCTACACCTTC.

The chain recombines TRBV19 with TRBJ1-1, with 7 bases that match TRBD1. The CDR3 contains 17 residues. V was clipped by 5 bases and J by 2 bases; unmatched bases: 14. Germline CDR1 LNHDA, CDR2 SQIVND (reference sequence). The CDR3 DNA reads TGTGCCAGTAGTCTAAGGAGCAGGGGACAGAAAAACACTGAAGCTTTCTTT. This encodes CASSLRSRGQKNTEAFF.

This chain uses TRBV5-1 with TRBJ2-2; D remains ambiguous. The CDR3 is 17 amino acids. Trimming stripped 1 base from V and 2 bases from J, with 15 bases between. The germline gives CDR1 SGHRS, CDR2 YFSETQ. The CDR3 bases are TGCGCCAGCAGCTTGTTCGTCAGACAAGGAAACACCGGGGAGCTGTTTTTT. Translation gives CASSLFVRQGNTGELFF.

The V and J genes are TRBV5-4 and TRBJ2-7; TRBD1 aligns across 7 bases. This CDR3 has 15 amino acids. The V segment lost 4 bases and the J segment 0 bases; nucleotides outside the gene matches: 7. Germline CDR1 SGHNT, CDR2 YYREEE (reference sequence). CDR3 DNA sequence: TGTGCCAGCAGCCACGGACAGGCCTCCTCCTACGAGCAGTACTTC. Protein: CASSHGQASSYEQYF. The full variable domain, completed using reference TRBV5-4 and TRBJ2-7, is ETGVTQSPTHLIKTRGQQVTLRCSSQSGHNTVSWYQQALGQGPQFIFQYYREEENGRGNFPPRFSGLQFPNYSSELNVNALELDDSALYLCASSHGQASSYEQYFGPGTRLTVT.

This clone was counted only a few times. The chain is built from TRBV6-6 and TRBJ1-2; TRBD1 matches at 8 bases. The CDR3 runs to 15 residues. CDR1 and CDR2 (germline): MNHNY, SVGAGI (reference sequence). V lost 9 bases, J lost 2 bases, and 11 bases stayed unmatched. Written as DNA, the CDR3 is TGTGCCAGTAACAGCAGGGGGCGCGAAAACTATGGCTACACCTTC. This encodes CASNSRGRENYGYTF.

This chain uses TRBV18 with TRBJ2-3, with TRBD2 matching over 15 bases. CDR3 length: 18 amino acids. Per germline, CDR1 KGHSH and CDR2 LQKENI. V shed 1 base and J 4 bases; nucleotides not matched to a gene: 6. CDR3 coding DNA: TGTGCCAGCTCACCACGGACTAGCGGGGGGGCAAACGCAGATACGCAGTATTTT. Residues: CASSPRTSGGANADTQYF.

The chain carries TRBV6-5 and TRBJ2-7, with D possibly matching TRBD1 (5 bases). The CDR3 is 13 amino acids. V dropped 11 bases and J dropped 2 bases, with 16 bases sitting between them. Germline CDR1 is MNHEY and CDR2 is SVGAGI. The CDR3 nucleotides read TGTGCCGCCAGCAGGGATGGCCCCTACGAGCAGTACTTC. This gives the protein CAASRDGPYEQYF.

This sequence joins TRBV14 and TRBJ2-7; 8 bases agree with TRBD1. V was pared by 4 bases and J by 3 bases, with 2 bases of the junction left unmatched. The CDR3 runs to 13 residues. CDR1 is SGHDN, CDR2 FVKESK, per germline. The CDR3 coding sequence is TGTGCCAGCAGCCGAGGACAGGGCTACGAGCAGTACTTC. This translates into CASSRGQGYEQYF.

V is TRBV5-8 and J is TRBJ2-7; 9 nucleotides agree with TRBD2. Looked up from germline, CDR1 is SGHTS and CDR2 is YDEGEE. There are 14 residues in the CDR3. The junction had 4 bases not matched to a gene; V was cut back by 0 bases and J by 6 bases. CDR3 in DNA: TGTGCCAGCAGCTTGGTGGCGGGGGGGCTCGAGCAGTACTTC. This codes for CASSLVAGGLEQYF.

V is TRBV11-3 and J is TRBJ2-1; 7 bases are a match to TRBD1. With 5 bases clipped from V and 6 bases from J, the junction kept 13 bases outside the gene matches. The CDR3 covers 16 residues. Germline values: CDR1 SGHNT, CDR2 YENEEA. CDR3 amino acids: CASSLAGTALGNEQFF. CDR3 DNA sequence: TGTGCCAGCAGCCTCGCCGGGACAGCGCTTGGCAATGAGCAGTTCTTC.

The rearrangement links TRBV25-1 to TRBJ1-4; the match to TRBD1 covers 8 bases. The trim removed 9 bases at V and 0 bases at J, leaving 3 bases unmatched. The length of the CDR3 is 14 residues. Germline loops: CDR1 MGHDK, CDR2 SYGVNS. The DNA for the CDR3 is TGTGCCAGGGACAGGGTTGCAACTAATGAAAAACTGTTTTTT. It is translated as CARDRVATNEKLFF.

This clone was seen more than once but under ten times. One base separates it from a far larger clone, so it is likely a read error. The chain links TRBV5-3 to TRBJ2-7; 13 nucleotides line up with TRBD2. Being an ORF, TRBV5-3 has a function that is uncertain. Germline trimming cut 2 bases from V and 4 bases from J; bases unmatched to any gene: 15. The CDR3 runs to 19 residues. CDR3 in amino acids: CARSFAGTSGEVRGYEQYF. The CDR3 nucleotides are TGTGCCAGAAGCTTCGCTGGGACTAGCGGGGAGGTTCGTGGTTACGAGCAGTACTTC.

The CDR3 region is CASSPAGTDTQYF. CDR3 nucleotides: TGCGCCAGCAGCCCGGCGGGCACAGATACGCAGTATTTT. The chain couples TRBV5-1 to TRBJ2-3, with D hard to call. V lost 4 bases and J lost 1, with 7 bases in between. The CDR3 contains 13 residues. The germline V gene encodes CDR1 SGHRS and CDR2 YFSETQ.

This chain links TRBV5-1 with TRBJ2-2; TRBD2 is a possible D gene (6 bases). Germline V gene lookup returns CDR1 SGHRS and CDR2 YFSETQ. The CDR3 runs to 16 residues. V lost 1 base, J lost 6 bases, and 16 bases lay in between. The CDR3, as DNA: TGCGCCAGCAGCTTGCGGGAGATGTTCGGGCCCGGGGAGCTGTTTTTT. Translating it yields CASSLREMFGPGELFF.

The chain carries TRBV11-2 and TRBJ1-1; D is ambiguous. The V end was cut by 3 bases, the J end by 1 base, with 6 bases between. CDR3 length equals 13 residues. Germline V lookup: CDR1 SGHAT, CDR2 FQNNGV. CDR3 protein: CASSFKPNTEAFF. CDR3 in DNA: TGTGCCAGCAGCTTCAAGCCGAACACTGAAGCTTTCTTT. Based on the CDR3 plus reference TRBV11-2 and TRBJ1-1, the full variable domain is EAGVAQSPRYKIIEKRQSVAFWCNPISGHATLYWYQQILGQGPKLLIQFQNNGVVDDSQLPKDRFSAERLKGVDSTLKIQPAKLEDSAVYLCASSFKPNTEAFFGQGTRLTVV.

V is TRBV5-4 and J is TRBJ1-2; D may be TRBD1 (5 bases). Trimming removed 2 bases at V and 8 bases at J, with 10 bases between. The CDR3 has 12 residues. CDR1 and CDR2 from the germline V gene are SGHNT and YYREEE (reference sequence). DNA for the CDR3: TGTGCCAGCAGCTTCTCGGACATAGGCTACACCTTC. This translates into CASSFSDIGYTF.

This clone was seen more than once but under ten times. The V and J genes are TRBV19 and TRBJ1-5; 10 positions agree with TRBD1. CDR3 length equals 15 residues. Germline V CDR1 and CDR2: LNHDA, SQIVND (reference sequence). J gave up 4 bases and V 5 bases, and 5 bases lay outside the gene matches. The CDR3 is CASSRGTGENQPQHF. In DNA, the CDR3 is TGTGCCAGTAGTCGGGGGACAGGGGAGAATCAGCCCCAGCATTTT. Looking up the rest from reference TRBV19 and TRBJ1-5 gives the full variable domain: DGGITQSPKYLFRKEGQNVTLSCEQNLNHDAMYWYRQDPGQGLRLIYYSQIVNDFQKGDIAEGYSVSREKKESFPLTVTSAQKNPTAFYLCASSRGTGENQPQHFGDGTRLSIL.